Below, 19 T cell receptor beta chains from the same sample are listed, as sequenced in a study of T-cell memory formation after mild COVID-19. One entry per CDR3 protein results from TCRdb running MiXCR on the 5' RACE reads. The data show roughly 560,000 distinct CDR3 sequences, roughly 21% seen once. The sample consisted of PBMCs or a T cell subset sorted from them (not recorded which). The receptors here all came from an adult woman who had mild COVID-19 (a few samples of this study predate the infection). Cell type and time point are not known.

This clonotype was observed a few times. This chain connects TRBV2 to TRBJ1-2; D remains ambiguous. The germline gives CDR1 SNHLY, CDR2 FYNNEI. Trimming left V 6 bases short and J 4 bases short, with 15 bases between. CDR3 length equals 14 residues. The CDR3: CASSLDIALYGYTF. The CDR3, as DNA: TGTGCCAGCAGCTTAGATATTGCGCTCTATGGCTACACCTTC.

This clonotype was detected a few times. The V gene is TRBV5-1, the J gene TRBJ1-2, with D unresolved. CDR3 length equals 15 residues. Trimming stripped 1 base from V and 0 bases from J, with 10 bases between. Germline CDR1 is SGHRS and CDR2 is YFSETQ. The DNA of the CDR3 is TGCGCCAGCAGCTTGTATGGGCGACCTAACTATGGCTACACCTTC. Amino acids: CASSLYGRPNYGYTF.

This clonotype was recorded a few times. V usage is TRBV6-5 and J usage is TRBJ1-5, with TRBD1 as a possible D gene (5 bases). Germline V gene sequence: CDR1 MNHEY, CDR2 SVGAGI. The germline V and J ends were trimmed by 5 bases and 11 bases, with 10 bases remaining between them. There are 11 residues in the CDR3. The CDR3 region is CASSTGGTQHF. Written as DNA, the CDR3 is TGTGCCAGCAGTACGGGGGGGACCCAGCATTTT.

This chain links TRBV10-3 with TRBJ2-7, with D possibly called TRBD1 or TRBD2 (5 bases each). With 0 bases removed from V and 3 bases from J, the gap between germline ends came to 9 bases. The length of the CDR3 is 14 residues. The germline gives CDR1 ENHRY, CDR2 SYGVKD. CDR3 nucleotides: TGTGCCATCAGTGAGTCGGGGGTCGGCTACGAGCAGTACTTC. It yields the protein CAISESGVGYEQYF.

The chain recombines TRBV20-1 with TRBJ2-7; D uncertain. Germline V gives CDR1 DFQATT, CDR2 SNEGSKA (reference sequence). The ends were cut back, 3 bases at V and 6 bases at J, with 12 bases in the middle. This CDR3 contains 12 residues. The CDR3 is CSASTGRLEQYF. The CDR3 DNA is TGCAGTGCTAGCACCGGACGTCTCGAGCAGTACTTC.

This clonotype appeared many times. V is TRBV24-1 and J is TRBJ2-3; 11 bases are shared with TRBD2. CDR3 length: 15 residues. V shed 6 bases and J 4 bases; nucleotides not matched to a gene: 5. CDR1 is KGHDR and CDR2 is SFDVKD in the germline V gene. The CDR3 DNA is TGTGCCACCAGTCTAGCGGGGGGAAGCCCAGATACGCAGTATTTT. Amino acid sequence: CATSLAGGSPDTQYF.

The V and J genes are TRBV14 and TRBJ2-5; no clear D. This CDR3 is built from 14 residues. Germline V gene lookup returns CDR1 SGHDN and CDR2 FVKESK. The germline V and J ends were trimmed by 1 base and 3 bases, with 9 bases remaining between them. The CDR3 DNA follows: TGTGCCAGCAGCCAAGTTGGAGTGGAAGAGACCCAGTACTTC. Amino acid sequence: CASSQVGVEETQYF. Combining the CDR3 with reference TRBV14 and TRBJ2-5 gives the whole variable domain EAGVTQFPSHSVIEKGQTVTLRCDPISGHDNLYWYRRVMGKEIKFLLHFVKESKQDESGMPNNRFLAERTGGTYSTLKVQPAELEDSGVYFCASSQVGVEETQYFGPGTRLLVL.

In this sample, this clonotype turned up a few times. This chain links TRBV28 with TRBJ2-1; D possibly corresponds to TRBD2 (5 bases). This CDR3 has 14 amino acids. CDR1 and CDR2 from the germline V gene are MDHEN and SYDVKM. Trimming left V 8 bases short and J 8 bases short, with 19 bases between. CDR3 amino acids: CASGSLPGMDEQFF. Written as DNA, the CDR3 is TGTGCCAGCGGGTCCCTCCCCGGGATGGATGAGCAGTTCTTC.

This clonotype was counted only a few times. V is TRBV10-3 and J is TRBJ2-7; 12 nucleotides match TRBD2. V lost 2 bases and J lost 6; bases outside the gene matches: 5. Looked up from germline, CDR1 is ENHRY and CDR2 is SYGVKD. The CDR3 runs 15 residues. This CDR3 is CAISEILAGGGEQYF. CDR3 coding DNA: TGTGCCATCAGTGAGATACTAGCGGGAGGAGGCGAGCAGTACTTC.

In this sample, this clonotype turned up a few times. The V and J genes are TRBV3-1 and TRBJ2-4; D call uncertain. Per germline, CDR1 LGHDT and CDR2 YNNKEL (reference sequence). The CDR3 has 13 amino acids. The germline V and J ends were trimmed by 4 bases and 5 bases, with 9 bases remaining between them. CDR3 sequence: CASSLSNENIQYF. CDR3 nucleotide sequence: TGTGCCAGCAGCCTCAGTAACGAAAACATTCAGTACTTC.

The V and J genes are TRBV5-1 and TRBJ2-5, with 11 positions matching TRBD2. Germline lookup yields CDR1 SGHRS and CDR2 YFSETQ. Trimming cost V 1 base and J 6 bases; bases outside gene matches: 5. CDR3 length equals 15 residues. In DNA form, the CDR3 reads TGCGCCAGCAGCTTGACTAGCGGGAGTCTAAAGACCCAGTACTTC. It translates to CASSLTSGSLKTQYF.

This clonotype turned up a few times. The CDR3, as DNA: TGTGCCAGCAGTTACGGGCCAGGACCCGGGGAGCTGTTTTTT. Residues: CASSYGPGPGELFF. V and J are TRBV6-2 or TRBV6-3 and TRBJ2-2; D remains ambiguous. From germline, CDR1 is MNHEY and CDR2 SVGEGT. Trimming took off 2 bases at V and 6 bases at J, with 10 bases between the two ends. The length of the CDR3 is 14 residues.

V gene TRBV6-6 combines with J gene TRBJ2-1; 8 positions agree with TRBD2. Germline trimming cut 2 bases from V and 6 bases from J; bases unmatched to any gene: 12. CDR1 is MNHNY and CDR2 is SVGAGI in the germline V gene (reference sequence). The CDR3 consists of 17 residues. CDR3 in amino acids: CASSYGVGTRGANEQFF. CDR3 nucleotides: TGTGCCAGCAGTTACGGTGTGGGGACTAGAGGGGCCAATGAGCAGTTCTTC.

The table lists this clonotype with many counts. The chain carries TRBV24-1 and TRBJ2-1; TRBD2 matches at 11 bases. The CDR3 spans 16 residues. Germline CDR1 reads KGHDR; CDR2 reads SFDVKD. J lost 7 bases, V lost 3 bases, and 7 bases had no gene match. The CDR3 coding sequence is TGTGCCACCAGTGATCTTAGCGGGGGGGCGGGTAATGAGCAGTTCTTC. Translated: CATSDLSGGAGNEQFF.

This clonotype has at least ten counts. CDR3 nucleotides: TGCGCCAGCAGCAAGGACACCTCGAACACCGGGGAGCTGTTTTTT. Protein: CASSKDTSNTGELFF. This chain joins TRBV5-1 and TRBJ2-2; D may be TRBD1 (5 bases). This CDR3 comprises 15 residues. Trimming left V 4 bases short and J 0 bases short, with 10 bases between. Germline CDR1 reads SGHRS; CDR2 reads YFSETQ.

This chain connects TRBV11-2 to TRBJ2-1, with 9 positions matching TRBD1. CDR1 is SGHAT, CDR2 FQNNGV, per germline. V lost 1 base and J lost 5; bases outside the gene matches: 9. The CDR3 runs 17 residues. The CDR3 DNA sequence: TGTGCCAGCAGCTTAGGATGGGGACAGGGAATTGACAATGAGCAGTTCTTC. Amino acids: CASSLGWGQGIDNEQFF.

This clonotype was seen more than once but under ten times. J is TRBJ1-1 and V is TRBV29-1, with D perhaps TRBD1 (6 bases). This CDR3 is 13 amino acids long. Germline V CDR1 and CDR2: SQVTM, ANQGSEA. V was shortened by 6 bases and J by 0 bases, with 11 bases between the two germline ends. The CDR3 sequence is CSVIRGLNTEAFF. Written as DNA, the CDR3 is TGCAGCGTGATAAGGGGGTTGAACACTGAAGCTTTCTTT.

The chain joins TRBV15 to TRBJ1-2; D gene uncertain. Germline V CDR1 and CDR2: LNHNV, YYDKDF (reference sequence). This CDR3 is built from 14 residues. The germline V and J ends were trimmed by 3 bases and 0 bases, with 8 bases remaining between them. CDR3 sequence reads: CATSSSSANYGYTF. In nucleotides, the CDR3 is TGTGCCACCAGCAGCTCCTCAGCTAACTATGGCTACACCTTC.

The chain recombines TRBV6-5 with TRBJ1-2; D gene uncertain. V was trimmed by 5 bases and J by 2 bases, leaving 9 bases between them. The germline V gene encodes CDR1 MNHEY and CDR2 SVGAGI. The CDR3 is made up of 13 amino acids. CDR3 DNA: TGTGCCAGCAGTATCGCGGCGAACTATGGCTACACCTTC. Protein: CASSIAANYGYTF.